This record covers a single TCR beta chain. Its antigen is not identified. This sample stems from a study of Graves' ophthalmopathy and Graves' hyperthyroidism. Study-wide results and caveats: Ophthalmopathy could be told apart from stable hyperthyroidism by a 13-signature model (under 90% sensitivity, around 81% specificity).

This CDR3 comprises 15 residues. Germline values: CDR1 MNHEY, CDR2 SVGEGT. The V end was cut by 6 bases, the J end by 1 base, with 13 bases between. Other autoimmune diseases, uncontrolled infections, pregnancy or lactation ruled patients out of participation. RNA transcripts were the template, and TCR beta CDR3 regions were amplified from them. The first-round RT-PCR employed HTBI primers together with the Qiagen OneStep RT-PCR kit. A multiplex PCR was then performed as the second round. Via MiXCR, TCRdb re-called the multiplex PCR reads, giving one row per CDR3 protein. There are hundreds of thousands of distinct CDR3 sequences in the sample; roughly 21% occur only once, and roughly 3% lies in the top ten.

Sequenced: peripheral blood. The J gene is TRBJ1-5, the V gene TRBV6-2 or TRBV6-3; the D is unclear. The TCR originated in a young woman with stable Graves' hyperthyroidism. Here the CDR3 reads CASRWGYGSNQPQHF. CDR3 DNA sequence: TGTGCCAGCAGGTGGGGATATGGGAGCAATCAGCCCCAGCATTTT.